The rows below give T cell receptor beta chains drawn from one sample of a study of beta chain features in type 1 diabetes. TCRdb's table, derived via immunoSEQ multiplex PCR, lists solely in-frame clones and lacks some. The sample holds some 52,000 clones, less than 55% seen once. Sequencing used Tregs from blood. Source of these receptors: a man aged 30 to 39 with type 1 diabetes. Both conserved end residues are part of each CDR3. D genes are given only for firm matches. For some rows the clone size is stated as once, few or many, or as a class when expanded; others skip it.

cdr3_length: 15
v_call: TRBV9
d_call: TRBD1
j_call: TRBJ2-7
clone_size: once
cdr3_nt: TGTGCCAGCAGCAGTTGGGACAGGGCCGTGTACGAGCAGTACTTC
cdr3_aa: CASSSWDRAVYEQYF

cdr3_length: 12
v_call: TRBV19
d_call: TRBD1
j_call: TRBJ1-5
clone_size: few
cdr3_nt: TGTGCCAGTCGACAGGGGGATCAGCCCCAGCATTTT
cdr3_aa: CASRQGDQPQHF

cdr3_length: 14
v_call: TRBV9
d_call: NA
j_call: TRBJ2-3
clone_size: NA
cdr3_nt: TGTGCCAGCAGCGTAGATACAGCGGAGGATACGCAGTATTTT
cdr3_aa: CASSVDTAEDTQYF

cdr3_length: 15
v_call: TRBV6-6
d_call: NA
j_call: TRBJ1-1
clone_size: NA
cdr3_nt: TGTGCCAGCAGTTACTCGCGACAGCAGAACACTGAAGCTTTCTTT
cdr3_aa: CASSYSRQQNTEAFF

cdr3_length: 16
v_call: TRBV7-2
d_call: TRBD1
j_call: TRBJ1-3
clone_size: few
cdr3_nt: TGTGCCAGCAGCCCGGCGGGACAGAACTCTGGAAACACCATATATTTT
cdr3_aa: CASSPAGQNSGNTIYF

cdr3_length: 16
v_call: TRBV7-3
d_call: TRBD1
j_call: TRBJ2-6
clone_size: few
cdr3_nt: TGTGCCAGCAGTTCGCGGACAGGCTCTGGGGCCAACGTCCTGACTTTC
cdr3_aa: CASSSRTGSGANVLTF

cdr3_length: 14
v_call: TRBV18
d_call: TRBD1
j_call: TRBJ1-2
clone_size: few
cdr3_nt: TGTGCCAGCTCACTCGGGACAGACCAAGGGGGCTACACCTTC
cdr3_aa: CASSLGTDQGGYTF

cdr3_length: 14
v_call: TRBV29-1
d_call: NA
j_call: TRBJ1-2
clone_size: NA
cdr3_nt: TGCAGCGCATCTTCAGGGCCGGGTAACTATGGCTACACCTTC
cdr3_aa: CSASSGPGNYGYTF

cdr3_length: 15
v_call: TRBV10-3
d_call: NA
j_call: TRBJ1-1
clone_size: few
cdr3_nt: TGTGCCATCAAGGGGAAGGGGCTTAATGGCACTGAAGCTTTCTTT
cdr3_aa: CAIKGKGLNGTEAFF

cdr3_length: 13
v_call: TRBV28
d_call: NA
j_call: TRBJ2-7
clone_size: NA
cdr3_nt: TGTGCCAGCGGGGAAACAGGGATATACGAGCAGTACTTC
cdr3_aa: CASGETGIYEQYF

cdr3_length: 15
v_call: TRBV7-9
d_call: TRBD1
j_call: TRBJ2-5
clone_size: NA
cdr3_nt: TGTGCCAGCAGCGCCTCGACAGGGGGTCTAGAGACCCAGTACTTC
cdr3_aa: CASSASTGGLETQYF

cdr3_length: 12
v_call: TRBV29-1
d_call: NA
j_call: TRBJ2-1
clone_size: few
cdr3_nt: TGCAGCGTTAAGGGCGGGTTCAATGAGCAGTTCTTC
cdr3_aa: CSVKGGFNEQFF

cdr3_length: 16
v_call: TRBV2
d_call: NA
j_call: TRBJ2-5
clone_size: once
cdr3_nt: TGTGCCAGCAGTGAATCGGGGATAGGGGGCCAAGAGACCCAGTACTTC
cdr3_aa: CASSESGIGGQETQYF

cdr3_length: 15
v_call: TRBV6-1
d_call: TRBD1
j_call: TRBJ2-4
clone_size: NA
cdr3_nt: TGTGCCAGCATCCGAACGACAGGGGGCGGAAACATTCAGTACTTC
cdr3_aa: CASIRTTGGGNIQYF

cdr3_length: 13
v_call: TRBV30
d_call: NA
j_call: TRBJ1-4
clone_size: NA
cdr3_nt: TGTGCCTGGAGTGTCGGCGGGGATGAAAAACTGTTTTTT
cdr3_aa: CAWSVGGDEKLFF

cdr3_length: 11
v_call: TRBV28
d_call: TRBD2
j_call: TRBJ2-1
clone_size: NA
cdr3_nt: TGTGCCAGCAAACGCGGGGGTGAGCAGTTCTTC
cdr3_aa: CASKRGGEQFF

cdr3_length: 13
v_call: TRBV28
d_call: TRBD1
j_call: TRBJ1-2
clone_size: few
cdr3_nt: TGTGCCAGCAGCCTACAGGGGAGGTATGGCTACACCTTC
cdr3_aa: CASSLQGRYGYTF

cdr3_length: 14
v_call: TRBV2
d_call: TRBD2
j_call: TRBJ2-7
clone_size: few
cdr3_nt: TGTGCCAGCCTTCCGGGACTAGCCCTCTACGAGCAGTACTTC
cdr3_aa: CASLPGLALYEQYF

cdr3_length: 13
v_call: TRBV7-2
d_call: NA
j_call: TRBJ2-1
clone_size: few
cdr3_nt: TGTGCCAGCAGCTTAGCACAGCACAATGAGCAGTTCTTC
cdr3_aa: CASSLAQHNEQFF

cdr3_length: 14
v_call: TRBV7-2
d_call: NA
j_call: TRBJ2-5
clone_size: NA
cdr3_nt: TGTGCCAGCAGCTTAACACCCGGGAGAGAGACCCAGTACTTC
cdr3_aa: CASSLTPGRETQYF

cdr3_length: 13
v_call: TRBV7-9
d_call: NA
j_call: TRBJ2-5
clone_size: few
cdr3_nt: TGTGCCAGCAGCTTAGGCGGTCCAGAGACCCAGTACTTC
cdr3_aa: CASSLGGPETQYF

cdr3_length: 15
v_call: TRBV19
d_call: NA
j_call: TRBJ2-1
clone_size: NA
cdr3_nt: TGTGCCAGTAGTATTCAGGCATCGTACCGCAATGAGCAGTTCTTC
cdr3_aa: CASSIQASYRNEQFF

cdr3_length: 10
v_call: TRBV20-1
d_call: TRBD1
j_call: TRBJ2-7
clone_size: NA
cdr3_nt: TGCAGTGCCTCGGGGACAGGGCAGTACTTC
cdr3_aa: CSASGTGQYF

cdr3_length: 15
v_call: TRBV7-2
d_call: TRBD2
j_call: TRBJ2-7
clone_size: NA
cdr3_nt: TGTGCCAGCAGCTTAGTCGGACTAGGGACCTACGAGCAGTACTTC
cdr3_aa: CASSLVGLGTYEQYF

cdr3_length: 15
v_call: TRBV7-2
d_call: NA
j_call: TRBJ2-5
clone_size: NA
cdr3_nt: TGTGCCAGCAGCTCTACAGGGGGGGTTTGGGAGACCCAGTACTTC
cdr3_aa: CASSSTGGVWETQYF

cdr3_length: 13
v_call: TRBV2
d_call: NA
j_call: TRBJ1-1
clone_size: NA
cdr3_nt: TGTGCCAGCAGTGGGGCGTCGAACACTGAAGCTTTCTTT
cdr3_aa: CASSGASNTEAFF

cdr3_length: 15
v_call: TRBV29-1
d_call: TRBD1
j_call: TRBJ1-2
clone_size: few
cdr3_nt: TGCAGCGTTACCCGGACAGGGAAGGATAACTATGGCTACACCTTC
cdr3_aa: CSVTRTGKDNYGYTF

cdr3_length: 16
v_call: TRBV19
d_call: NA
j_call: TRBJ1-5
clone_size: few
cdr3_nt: TGTGCCAGTAGTCGTTTGAGTCGAATTAGCAATCAGCCCCAGCATTTT
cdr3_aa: CASSRLSRISNQPQHF

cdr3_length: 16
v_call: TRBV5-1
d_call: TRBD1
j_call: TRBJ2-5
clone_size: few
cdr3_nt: TGCGCCAGCACCCTAGAGCCGGGGACAGCTCAAGAGACCCAGTACTTC
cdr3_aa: CASTLEPGTAQETQYF

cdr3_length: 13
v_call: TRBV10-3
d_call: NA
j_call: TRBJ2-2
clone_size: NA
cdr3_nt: TGTGCCACCCAGGCCCGAGGGACCGGGGAGCTGTTTTTT
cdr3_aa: CATQARGTGELFF

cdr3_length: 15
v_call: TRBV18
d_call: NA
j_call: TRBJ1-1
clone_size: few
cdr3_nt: TGTGCCAGCTCACTACAGCTTTCAGTGAACACTGAAGCTTTCTTT
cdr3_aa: CASSLQLSVNTEAFF

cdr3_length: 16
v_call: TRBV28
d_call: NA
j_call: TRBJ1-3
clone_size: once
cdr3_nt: TGTGCCAGCAGTTTAAGAATCAGGGGTGTTGGAAACACCATATATTTT
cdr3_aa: CASSLRIRGVGNTIYF

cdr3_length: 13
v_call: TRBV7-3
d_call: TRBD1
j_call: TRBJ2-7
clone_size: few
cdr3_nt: TGTGCCAGCAGCTGGGTAGCAGGGGGCGAGCAGTACTTC
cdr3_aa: CASSWVAGGEQYF

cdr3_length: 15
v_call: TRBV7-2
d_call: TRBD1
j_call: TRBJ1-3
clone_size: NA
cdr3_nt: TGTGCCAGCAGCCCCGGACAGGGGTACGGAAACACCATATATTTT
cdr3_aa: CASSPGQGYGNTIYF

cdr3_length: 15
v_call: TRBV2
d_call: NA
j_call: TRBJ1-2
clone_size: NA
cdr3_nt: TGTGCCAGCAGTGACGTTGTACAGGGCGGACGCGGCTACACCTTC
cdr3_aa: CASSDVVQGGRGYTF

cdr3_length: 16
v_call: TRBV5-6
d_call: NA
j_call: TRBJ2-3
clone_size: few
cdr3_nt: TGTGCCAGCAGCTTTGTAAAGGGCTGGAGGCCAGATACGCAGTATTTT
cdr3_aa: CASSFVKGWRPDTQYF

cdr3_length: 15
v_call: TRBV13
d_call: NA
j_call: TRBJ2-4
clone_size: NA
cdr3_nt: TGTGCCAGCAGCCCGATGGGGGGAACCAAAAACATTCAGTACTTC
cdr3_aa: CASSPMGGTKNIQYF

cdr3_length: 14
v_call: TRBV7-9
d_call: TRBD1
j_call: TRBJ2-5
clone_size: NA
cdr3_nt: TGTGCCAGCAGCCCGGGACAGGTCCAAGAGACCCAGTACTTC
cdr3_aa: CASSPGQVQETQYF

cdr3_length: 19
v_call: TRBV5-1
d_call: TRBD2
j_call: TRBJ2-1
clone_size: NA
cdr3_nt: TGCGCCAGCAGCTCGCTTTATGGCGGGAGGGTGGAGTTATACAATGAGCAGTTCTTC
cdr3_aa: CASSSLYGGRVELYNEQFF

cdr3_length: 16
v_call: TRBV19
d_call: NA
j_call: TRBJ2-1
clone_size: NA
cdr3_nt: TGTGCCAGTACCAAAAACAGACAAACGATTCATAATGAGCAGTTCTTC
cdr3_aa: CASTKNRQTIHNEQFF

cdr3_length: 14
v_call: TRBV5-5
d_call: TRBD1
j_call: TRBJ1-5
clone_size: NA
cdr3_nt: TGTGCCAGCAGCTGGGACAGGGGGGGTCAGCCCCAGCATTTT
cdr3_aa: CASSWDRGGQPQHF

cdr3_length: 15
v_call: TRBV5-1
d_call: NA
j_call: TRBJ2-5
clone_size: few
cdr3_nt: TGCGCCAGCAGCTTGGCGCAGGGGACCCAAGAGACCCAGTACTTC
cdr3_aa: CASSLAQGTQETQYF

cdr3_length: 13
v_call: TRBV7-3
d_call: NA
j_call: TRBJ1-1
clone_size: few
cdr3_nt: TGTGCCAGCAGCCCGGGGGGGAACACTGAAGCTTTCTTT
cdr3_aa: CASSPGGNTEAFF

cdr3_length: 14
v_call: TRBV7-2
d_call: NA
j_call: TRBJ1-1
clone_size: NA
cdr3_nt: TGTGCCAGCAGCAACACAGGGCCACGAACTGAAGCTTTCTTT
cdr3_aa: CASSNTGPRTEAFF

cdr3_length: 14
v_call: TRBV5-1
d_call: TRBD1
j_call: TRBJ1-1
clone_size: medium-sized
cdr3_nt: TGCGCCAGCAGCTGGGGACAGGGCCCACGGGAGGCTTTCTTT
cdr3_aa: CASSWGQGPREAFF

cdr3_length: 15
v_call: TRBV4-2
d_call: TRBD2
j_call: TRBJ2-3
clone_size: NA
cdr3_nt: TGTGCCAGCAGCCAAGATGCGGGAGCTGGGAATACGCAGTATTTT
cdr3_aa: CASSQDAGAGNTQYF

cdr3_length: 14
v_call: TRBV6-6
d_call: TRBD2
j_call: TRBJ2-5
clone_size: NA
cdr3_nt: TGTGCCAGCAGTAGGACTAGCGGGCAAGAGACCCAGTACTTC
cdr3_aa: CASSRTSGQETQYF